The 5 T cell receptor beta chains below were found in one sample sequenced in a study of response to subunit inactivated influenza vaccine. TCRdb redid the calling of the RT-PCR reads with MiXCR, one entry per CDR3 protein. Among more than 700,000 distinct CDR3 sequences, 20% to 25% were seen once, and the ten largest hold roughly a tenth. This specimen consisted of PBMCs from blood, obtained about 5 days after vaccination. The receptors shown here come from a man in his fifties or sixties who received an inactivated influenza vaccine.

CDR3 sequence reads: CAISPTDTASEQFF. The CDR3 DNA reads TGTGCCATCAGTCCCACGGACACCGCGAGTGAGCAGTTCTTC. V is TRBV10-3 and J is TRBJ2-1; weak D call: TRBD1 (5 bases). CDR3 length: 14 amino acids. Germline CDR1 reads ENHRY; CDR2 reads SYGVKD. The ends were cut back, 5 bases at V and 9 bases at J, with 17 bases in the middle.

The chain links TRBV28 to TRBJ2-7, with 7 bases fitting TRBD1. The CDR3 covers 15 residues. CDR1 MDHEN and CDR2 SYDVKM come from the germline V gene. V trimming: 5 bases; J trimming: 2 bases; junction bases outside the gene matches: 9. The CDR3, as DNA: TGTGCCAGCAGTCCACCGGACAGGCCACCCTACGAGCAGTACTTC. The encoded protein is CASSPPDRPPYEQYF.

The chain combines TRBV12-3 or TRBV12-4 with TRBJ2-1; TRBD2 aligns across 13 bases. The CDR3 is made up of 16 amino acids. J was trimmed by 9 bases and V by 6 bases; bases with no gene match: 11. The CDR3 nucleotides are TGTGCCAGCAGGCGCCGGACTAGCGGGAGTCTGGGTGAGCAGTTCTTC. Encoded protein: CASRRRTSGSLGEQFF.

This chain connects TRBV6-1 to TRBJ2-7; 9 positions match TRBD1. Losses at the gene ends were 0 bases for V and 4 bases for J; bases not matched to a gene: 7. Germline V gene data show CDR1 as MNHNS and CDR2 as SASEGT. This CDR3 has 16 amino acids. CDR3 loop: CASSEAGTGIPYEQYF. CDR3 DNA: TGTGCCAGCAGTGAAGCCGGGACAGGGATTCCGTACGAGCAGTACTTC.

The sample holds a few counts of this clonotype. The rearrangement links TRBV5-5 to TRBJ2-7; the match to TRBD2 covers 9 bases. Germline CDR1 reads SGHKS; CDR2 reads YYEKEE (reference sequence). V lost 1 base, J lost 0 bases, and 2 bases stayed unmatched. This CDR3 has 15 residues. The CDR3: CASSLLAGSSYEQYF. Written as DNA, the CDR3 is TGTGCCAGCAGCTTGCTAGCGGGGTCCTCCTACGAGCAGTACTTC.